The present T cell receptor beta chain was sequenced within a study of cytomegalovirus exposure and HLA in healthy donors. The study ran its PCR with 60 Vbeta and 13 Jbeta primers. Using immunoSEQ multiplex PCR, the repertoire was profiled, and TCRdb retains in-frame clones only, with some absent. The repertoire holds about 180,000 clones, with around 70% as singletons. Between the trimmed V and J ends, which lost 3 bases and 12 bases, there was a span of 9 bases. From germline, CDR1 is SNHLY and CDR2 FYNNEI. The length of the CDR3 is 11 residues. V usage is TRBV2 and J usage is TRBJ2-1; D ambiguous. This receptor was taken from a male donor in good health and CMV-seronegative. Sequences were obtained from PBMCs. The CDR3 loop is CASSEPRGQFF. The CDR3 coding sequence is TGTGCCAGCAGTGAGCCTCGCGGGCAGTTCTTC.